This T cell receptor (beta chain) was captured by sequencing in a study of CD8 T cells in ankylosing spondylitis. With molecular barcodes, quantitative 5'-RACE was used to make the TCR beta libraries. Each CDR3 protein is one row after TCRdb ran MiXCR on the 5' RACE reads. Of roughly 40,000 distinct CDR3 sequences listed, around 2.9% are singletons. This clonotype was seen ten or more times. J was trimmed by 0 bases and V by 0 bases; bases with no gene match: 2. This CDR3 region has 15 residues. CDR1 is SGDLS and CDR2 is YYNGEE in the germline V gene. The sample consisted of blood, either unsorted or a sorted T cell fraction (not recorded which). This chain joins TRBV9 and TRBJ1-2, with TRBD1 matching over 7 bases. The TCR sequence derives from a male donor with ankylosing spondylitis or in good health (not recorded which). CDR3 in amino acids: CASSVGGQANYGYTF. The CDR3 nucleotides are TGTGCCAGCAGCGTAGGAGGACAGGCTAACTATGGCTACACCTTC.